This T cell receptor (beta chain) is from a study of regulatory and conventional T cells in RAG deficiency. Study-wide results and limits: In Omenn syndrome, Treg and Tconv repertoires overlapped >85%. Other subsets showed roughly 10-fold reductions, but Treg unique TCR beta sequences fell about 92-fold in these patients.

This table comes from immunoSEQ multiplex PCR, and its TCRdb copy is limited to in-frame clones, with some not included. This sample has tens of thousands of clones, with over 75% found just once. The CDR3 covers 17 residues. V was pared by 3 bases and J by 0 bases, with 15 bases between. Per germline, CDR1 SGHTA and CDR2 FQGNSA. On this clone itself: Its antigen is not known.

In addition, the sample was reused for a study of regulatory T cells. That source adds: The primer mix had 52 TRBV and 13 TRBJ primers.

The gene calls are TRBV7-2 and TRBJ2-1, with D possibly being TRBD1 or TRBD2 (7 bases each). The TCR was taken from a human donor in good health. The sample taken for sequencing was CD8+ T cells sorted from blood. In DNA, the CDR3 is TGTGCCAGCAGCTTCCTCCAGGGGGGGAGCTCCTACAATGAGCAGTTCTTC. Its translation is CASSFLQGGSSYNEQFF.